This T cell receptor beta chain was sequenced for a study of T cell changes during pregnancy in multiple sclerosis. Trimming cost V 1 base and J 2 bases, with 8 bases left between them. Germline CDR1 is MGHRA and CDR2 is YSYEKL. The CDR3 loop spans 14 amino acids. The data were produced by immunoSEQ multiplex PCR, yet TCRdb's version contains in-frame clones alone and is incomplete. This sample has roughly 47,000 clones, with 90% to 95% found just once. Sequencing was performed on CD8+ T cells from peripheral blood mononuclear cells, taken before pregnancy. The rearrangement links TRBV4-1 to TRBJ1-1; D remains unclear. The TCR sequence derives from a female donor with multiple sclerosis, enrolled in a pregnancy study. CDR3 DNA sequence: TGCGCCAGCAGCCAAGCCCCGGTCAACACTGAAGCTTTCTTT. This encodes CASSQAPVNTEAFF.